This entry lists 2 T cell receptor beta chains sequenced from one sample in a study of shared clonotypes between healthy human individuals. Assay: immunoSEQ multiplex PCR; the TCRdb copy retains only in-frame clones and omits some. The sample consists of about 990,000 clones, about 80% of them appearing once. Sequenced sample: memory CD4+ T cells from PBMCs. This sample's subset: CD45RA-negative fraction. The receptor set was obtained from a man in his late teens or twenties in good health. Some clones in this sample may be carry-over from other donors' samples.

The chain joins TRBV2 to TRBJ1-1; 9 bases fit TRBD1. After removal of 6 bases from V and 5 bases from J, the junction contained 7 bases not matched to a gene. Per germline, CDR1 SNHLY and CDR2 FYNNEI. This CDR3 is built from 14 residues. CDR3 nucleotide sequence: TGTGCCAGCAGGACACAGGGGGCAAATACTGAAGCTTTCTTT. It translates to CASRTQGANTEAFF.

Only one count was recorded for this clone. J is TRBJ2-4 and V is TRBV5-1; the match to TRBD1 covers 8 bases. The CDR3 extends over 14 amino acids. CDR1 and CDR2 (germline): SGHRS, YFSETQ. The CDR3 protein is CPAGGVERLNIQYF. CDR3 in DNA: TGCCCCGCAGGGGGCGTCGAGAGATTAAACATTCAGTACTTC.